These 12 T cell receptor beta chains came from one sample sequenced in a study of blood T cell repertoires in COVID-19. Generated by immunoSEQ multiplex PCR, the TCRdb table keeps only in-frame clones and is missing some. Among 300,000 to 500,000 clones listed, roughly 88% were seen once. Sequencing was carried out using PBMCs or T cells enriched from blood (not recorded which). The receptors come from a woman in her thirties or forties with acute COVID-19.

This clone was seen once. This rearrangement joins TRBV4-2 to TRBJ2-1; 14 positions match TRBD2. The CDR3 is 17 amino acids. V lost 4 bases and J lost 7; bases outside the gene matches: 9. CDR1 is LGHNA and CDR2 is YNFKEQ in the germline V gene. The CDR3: CASSPWTSGGLGNEQFF. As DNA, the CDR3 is TGTGCCAGCAGCCCTTGGACTAGCGGGGGGTTGGGGAATGAGCAGTTCTTC.

CDR3 in DNA: TGTGCCAGCAGTTACTCGATTCGGCAGGCCACTGAAGCTTTCTTT. It is translated as CASSYSIRQATEAFF. The chain couples TRBV6-5 to TRBJ1-1; D remains ambiguous. Germline V gene lookup returns CDR1 MNHEY and CDR2 SVGAGI. CDR3 size: 15 residues. V was trimmed by 0 bases and J by 4 bases, leaving 12 bases between them.

This CDR3 reads CASSTIFRDRVYNEQFF. For the CDR3, the DNA is TGTGCCAGCTCAACGATTTTCCGGGACAGGGTCTACAATGAGCAGTTCTTC. The chain is built from TRBV18 and TRBJ2-1, with TRBD1 matching over 9 bases. In germline, CDR1 is KGHSH, CDR2 LQKENI. V lost 5 bases and J lost 3; bases outside the gene matches: 11. This CDR3 contains 17 residues.

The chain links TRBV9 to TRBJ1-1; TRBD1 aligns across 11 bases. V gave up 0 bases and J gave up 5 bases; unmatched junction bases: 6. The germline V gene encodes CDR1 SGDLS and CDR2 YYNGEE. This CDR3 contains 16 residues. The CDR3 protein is CASSVGGQGARTEAFF. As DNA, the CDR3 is TGTGCCAGCAGCGTAGGTGGACAGGGGGCGAGGACTGAAGCTTTCTTT.

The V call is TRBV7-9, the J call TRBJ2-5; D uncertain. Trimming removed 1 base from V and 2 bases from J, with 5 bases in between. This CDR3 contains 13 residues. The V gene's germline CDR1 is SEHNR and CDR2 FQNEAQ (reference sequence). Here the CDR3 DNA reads TGTGCCAGCAGCTTAGACAGTCAAGAGACCCAGTACTTC. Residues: CASSLDSQETQYF. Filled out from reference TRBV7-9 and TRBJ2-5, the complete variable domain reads DTGVSQNPRHKITKRGQNVTFRCDPISEHNRLYWYRQTLGQGPEFLTYFQNEAQLEKSRLLSDRFSAERPKGSFSTLEIQRTEQGDSAMYLCASSLDSQETQYFGPGTRLLVL.

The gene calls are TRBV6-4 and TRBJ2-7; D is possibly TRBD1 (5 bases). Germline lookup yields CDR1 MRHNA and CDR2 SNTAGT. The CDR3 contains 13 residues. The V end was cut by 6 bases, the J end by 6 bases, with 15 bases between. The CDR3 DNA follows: TGTGCCAGCAGCCCCTGGGGCCGGGCCGAGCAGTACTTC. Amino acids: CASSPWGRAEQYF.

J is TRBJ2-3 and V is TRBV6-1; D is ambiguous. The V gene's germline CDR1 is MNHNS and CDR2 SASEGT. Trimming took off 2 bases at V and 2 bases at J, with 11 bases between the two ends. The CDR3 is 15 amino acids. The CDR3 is CASSETPRYTDTQYF. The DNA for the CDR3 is TGTGCCAGCAGTGAAACCCCCAGGTACACAGATACGCAGTATTTT.

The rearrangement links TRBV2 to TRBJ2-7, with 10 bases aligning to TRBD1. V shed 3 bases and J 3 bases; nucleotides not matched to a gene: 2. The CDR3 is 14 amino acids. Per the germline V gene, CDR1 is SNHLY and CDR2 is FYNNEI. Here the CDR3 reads CASSEGQGNYEQYF. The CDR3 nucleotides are TGTGCCAGCAGTGAGGGACAGGGGAACTACGAGCAGTACTTC.

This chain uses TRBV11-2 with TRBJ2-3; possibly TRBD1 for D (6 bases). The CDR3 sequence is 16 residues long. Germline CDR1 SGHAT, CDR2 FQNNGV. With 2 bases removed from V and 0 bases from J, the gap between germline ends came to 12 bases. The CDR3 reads CASSLIGTSSTDTQYF. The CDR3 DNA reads TGTGCCAGCAGCTTAATCGGGACATCTAGCACAGATACGCAGTATTTT.

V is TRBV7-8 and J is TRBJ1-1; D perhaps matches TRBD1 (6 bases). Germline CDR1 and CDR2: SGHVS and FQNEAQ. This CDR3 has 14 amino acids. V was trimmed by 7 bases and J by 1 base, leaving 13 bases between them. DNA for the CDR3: TGTGCCAGCACGCGGACAGAACAGAACACTGAAGCTTTCTTT. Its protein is CASTRTEQNTEAFF. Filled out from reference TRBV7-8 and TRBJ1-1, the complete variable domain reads GAGVSQSPRYKVAKRGQDVALRCDPISGHVSLFWYQQALGQGPEFLTYFQNEAQLDKSGLPSDRFFAERPEGSVSTLKIQRTQQEDSAVYLCASTRTEQNTEAFFGQGTRLTVV.

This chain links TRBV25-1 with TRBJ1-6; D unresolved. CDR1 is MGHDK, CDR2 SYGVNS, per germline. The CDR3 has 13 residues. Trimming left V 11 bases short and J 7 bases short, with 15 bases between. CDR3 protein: CARMRVENSPLHF. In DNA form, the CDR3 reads TGTGCCCGGATGCGGGTGGAGAATTCACCCCTCCACTTT.

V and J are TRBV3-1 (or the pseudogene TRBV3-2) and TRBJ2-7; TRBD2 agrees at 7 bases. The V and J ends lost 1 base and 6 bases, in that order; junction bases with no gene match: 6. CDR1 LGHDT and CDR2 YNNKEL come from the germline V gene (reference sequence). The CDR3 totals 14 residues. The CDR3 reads CASSQAGGGAEQYF. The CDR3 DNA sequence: TGTGCCAGCAGCCAAGCCGGGGGAGGGGCCGAGCAGTACTTC.